A selection of T cell receptor beta chains follows, all from one sample in a study of cytomegalovirus exposure and HLA in healthy donors. Produced via immunoSEQ multiplex PCR; TCRdb's table is partial and in-frame only. The repertoire holds some 190,000 clones, approximately 80% seen once, with around 1.6% in the top ten. Input material: PBMCs. These receptors came from a man between 18 and 35 years old in good health and CMV-seronegative. The CDR3 runs from the conserved cysteine through the conserved F or W. Each record gives: J gene, clone size, V gene, D gene, CDR3 DNA, CDR3 protein. The D gene is left open where the match is weak. Rows give clone size only sometimes, using once, few, many, or a class for an expanded clone.

J gene: TRBJ2-7; clone size: once; V gene: TRBV6-6; D gene: TRBD2; CDR3 DNA: TGTGCCAGCAGCCCCGGGGGGGCGACCTACGAGCAGTACTTC; CDR3 protein: CASSPGGATYEQYF
J gene: TRBJ1-2; clone size: -; V gene: TRBV7-9; D gene: TRBD1; CDR3 DNA: TGTGCCAGCAGAAGACAGGGAAACGATAACTATGGCTACACCTTC; CDR3 protein: CASRRQGNDNYGYTF
J gene: TRBJ2-4; clone size: -; V gene: TRBV5-4; D gene: -; CDR3 DNA: TGTGCCAGCAGCTTTGAACCGCGAGATGGCATTCAGTACTTC; CDR3 protein: CASSFEPRDGIQYF
J gene: TRBJ2-3; clone size: -; V gene: TRBV5-1; D gene: TRBD2; CDR3 DNA: TGCGCCAGCAGCTTGGCGTCTAGCGGGGGGTACGATACGCAGTATTTT; CDR3 protein: CASSLASSGGYDTQYF
J gene: TRBJ2-1; clone size: once; V gene: TRBV18; D gene: TRBD2; CDR3 DNA: TGTGCCAGCTCCGGGACTAGCGCCCCTAGGGGCTACAATGAGCAGTTCTTC; CDR3 protein: CASSGTSAPRGYNEQFF
J gene: TRBJ2-3; clone size: -; V gene: TRBV13; D gene: -; CDR3 DNA: TGTGCCAGCAGGGCGGTCCCCACAGATACGCAGTATTTT; CDR3 protein: CASRAVPTDTQYF
J gene: TRBJ2-2; clone size: -; V gene: TRBV28; D gene: -; CDR3 DNA: TGTGCCAGCGCGGGACCGAACACCGGGGAGCTGTTTTTT; CDR3 protein: CASAGPNTGELFF
J gene: TRBJ2-7; clone size: -; V gene: TRBV28; D gene: -; CDR3 DNA: TGTGCCAGCAAAAGGAGCTCCTACGAGCAGTACTTC; CDR3 protein: CASKRSSYEQYF
J gene: TRBJ1-2; clone size: -; V gene: TRBV28; D gene: TRBD1; CDR3 DNA: TGTGCCAGCAGGACCGGACAGGGTTCGGACTATGGCTACACCTTC; CDR3 protein: CASRTGQGSDYGYTF
J gene: TRBJ2-1; clone size: -; V gene: TRBV4-2; D gene: TRBD2; CDR3 DNA: TGTGCCAGCAGCCAAGGGACTAGCGGTGGGGATGAGCAGTTCTTC; CDR3 protein: CASSQGTSGGDEQFF
J gene: TRBJ2-7; clone size: -; V gene: TRBV5-4; D gene: TRBD1; CDR3 DNA: TGTGCCAGCAGCCCGACGGACAGGGAGTTCTACGAGCAGTACTTC; CDR3 protein: CASSPTDREFYEQYF
J gene: TRBJ1-2; clone size: -; V gene: TRBV2; D gene: -; CDR3 DNA: TGTGCCAGCAGGGCCCCTTGGGGCTACACCTTC; CDR3 protein: CASRAPWGYTF
J gene: TRBJ2-5; clone size: once; V gene: TRBV7-3; D gene: TRBD1; CDR3 DNA: TGTGCCAGCAGCTCCCGACAGGGGGAGGCCCAGTACTTC; CDR3 protein: CASSSRQGEAQYF
J gene: TRBJ2-1; clone size: -; V gene: TRBV6-6; D gene: -; CDR3 DNA: TGTGCCAGCAGCAAGACCGGACAGTCCAATGAGCAGTTCTTC; CDR3 protein: CASSKTGQSNEQFF
J gene: TRBJ2-2; clone size: -; V gene: TRBV6-1; D gene: -; CDR3 DNA: TGTGCCAGCAGTGAGGGGTCAGGGGCGACCACCGGGGAGCTGTTTTTT; CDR3 protein: CASSEGSGATTGELFF
J gene: TRBJ2-5; clone size: -; V gene: TRBV7-8; D gene: TRBD2; CDR3 DNA: TGTGCCAGCAGCTCCGATCCCCTGACTAGCAGGGAGACCCAGTACTTC; CDR3 protein: CASSSDPLTSRETQYF
J gene: TRBJ1-6; clone size: -; V gene: TRBV10-2; D gene: TRBD1; CDR3 DNA: TGCGCCAGCAGTTCCCCCTCGACAGGGTTCAATTCACCCCTCCACTTT; CDR3 protein: CASSSPSTGFNSPLHF
J gene: TRBJ2-7; clone size: -; V gene: TRBV10-3; D gene: -; CDR3 DNA: TGTGCCATCAGCGGAAGGGGGGGATCCCCCTACGAGCAGTACTTC; CDR3 protein: CAISGRGGSPYEQYF
J gene: TRBJ1-1; clone size: -; V gene: TRBV5-8; D gene: -; CDR3 DNA: TGTGCCAGCAGCTTACAGGGATGGGGTTACACTGAAGCTTTCTTT; CDR3 protein: CASSLQGWGYTEAFF
J gene: TRBJ2-7; clone size: -; V gene: TRBV5-1; D gene: -; CDR3 DNA: TGCGCCAGACGCCGATGCCAAGAGGTCCGCTACGAGCAGTACTTC; CDR3 protein: CARRRCQEVRYEQYF
J gene: TRBJ1-6; clone size: -; V gene: TRBV30; D gene: TRBD1; CDR3 DNA: TGTGCCTGGAGCCGGGACAGCAATTCACCCCTCCACTTT; CDR3 protein: CAWSRDSNSPLHF
J gene: TRBJ1-6; clone size: -; V gene: TRBV6-5; D gene: TRBD1; CDR3 DNA: TGTGCCAGCACCTCTCCCGGGACAGGGAAACCCCTCCACTTT; CDR3 protein: CASTSPGTGKPLHF
J gene: TRBJ2-3; clone size: once; V gene: TRBV5-1; D gene: -; CDR3 DNA: TGCGCCAGCAGCTTGGGCCAGAGGACAGATACGCAGTATTTT; CDR3 protein: CASSLGQRTDTQYF
J gene: TRBJ2-6; clone size: -; V gene: TRBV29-1; D gene: TRBD1; CDR3 DNA: TGCAGCCTTGAGGGACAGCCACCCCCTCCGAGTCTGACTTTC; CDR3 protein: CSLEGQPPPPSLTF
J gene: TRBJ2-3; clone size: once; V gene: TRBV10-2; D gene: -; CDR3 DNA: TGCGCCAGCAGTGAGACGGGGGCAGATACGCAGTATTTT; CDR3 protein: CASSETGADTQYF
J gene: TRBJ1-2; clone size: -; V gene: TRBV27; D gene: TRBD1; CDR3 DNA: TGTGCCAGCAGGGGGACAGGGCGGTATGGCTACACCTTC; CDR3 protein: CASRGTGRYGYTF
J gene: TRBJ1-6; clone size: -; V gene: TRBV6-1; D gene: -; CDR3 DNA: TGTGCCAGCTCGGGCAGGGGAGTTTCACCCCTCCACTTT; CDR3 protein: CASSGRGVSPLHF
J gene: TRBJ1-1; clone size: few; V gene: TRBV20-1; D gene: -; CDR3 DNA: TGCAGTGCTAGACACGGTGAAGCTTTCTTT; CDR3 protein: CSARHGEAFF
J gene: TRBJ2-7; clone size: once; V gene: TRBV5-1; D gene: TRBD1; CDR3 DNA: TGCGTCAGCAGGTCCGGGACAGTGGGCTACGAGCAGTACTTC; CDR3 protein: CVSRSGTVGYEQYF
J gene: TRBJ2-3; clone size: -; V gene: TRBV28; D gene: TRBD2; CDR3 DNA: TGTGCCAGCAGTTTATATGGGCTAGCGGGGGGCCAAGATACGCAGTATTTT; CDR3 protein: CASSLYGLAGGQDTQYF
J gene: TRBJ2-5; clone size: -; V gene: TRBV11-2; D gene: -; CDR3 DNA: TGTGCCAGCAGCTTACGGTTCGGGAGAGAAGAGACCCAGTACTTC; CDR3 protein: CASSLRFGREETQYF
J gene: TRBJ1-6; clone size: -; V gene: TRBV25-1; D gene: -; CDR3 DNA: TGTGCCAGCAATCCGGGAGGGGGTGATGATTCACCCCTCCACTTT; CDR3 protein: CASNPGGGDDSPLHF
J gene: TRBJ1-1; clone size: few; V gene: TRBV6-6; D gene: -; CDR3 DNA: TGTGCCAGCAGTTACTCAAATCGGGGAAACACTGAAGCTTTCTTT; CDR3 protein: CASSYSNRGNTEAFF
J gene: TRBJ1-2; clone size: few; V gene: TRBV4-2; D gene: -; CDR3 DNA: TGTGCCAGCAGCCAAGTTGGAGCAATGGATGGCTACACCTTC; CDR3 protein: CASSQVGAMDGYTF
J gene: TRBJ1-1; clone size: once; V gene: TRBV10-3; D gene: -; CDR3 DNA: TGTGCCATCAGGACAGCGGGGGGCGGGGAGGTTACTTTCTTT; CDR3 protein: CAIRTAGGGEVTFF
J gene: TRBJ2-7; clone size: few; V gene: TRBV1; D gene: -; CDR3 DNA: TGCACCAGCAGCCACCCAGGGATTACGTACGAGCAGTACTTC; CDR3 protein: CTSSHPGITYEQYF
J gene: TRBJ1-2; clone size: once; V gene: TRBV19; D gene: -; CDR3 DNA: TGTGCCAGTAGTATGGTGGCCCGGCAGGGCTCTGGCTACACCTTC; CDR3 protein: CASSMVARQGSGYTF
J gene: TRBJ2-5; clone size: -; V gene: TRBV28; D gene: -; CDR3 DNA: TGTGCCAGCAGCCGATCCGGGACAATGGAGACCCAGTACTTC; CDR3 protein: CASSRSGTMETQYF
J gene: TRBJ2-3; clone size: -; V gene: TRBV6-8; D gene: TRBD2; CDR3 DNA: TGTGCCAGCAGTCTCAAAGGGGGGGGGACTAGACGCCGTAGCACAGATACGCAGTATTTT; CDR3 protein: CASSLKGGGTRRRSTDTQYF
J gene: TRBJ1-1; clone size: -; V gene: TRBV11-1; D gene: -; CDR3 DNA: TGTGCCAGCAGCCGCACAGGGAGGGGAACTGAAGCTTTCTTT; CDR3 protein: CASSRTGRGTEAFF
J gene: TRBJ2-6; clone size: -; V gene: TRBV6-5; D gene: -; CDR3 DNA: TGTGCCAGCAGTTACCCCGACAACTCTGGGGCCAACGTCCTGACTTTC; CDR3 protein: CASSYPDNSGANVLTF
J gene: TRBJ1-4; clone size: once; V gene: TRBV29-1; D gene: TRBD1; CDR3 DNA: TGCAGCGTTGAGACACAGGGGCGAGGGGAAAAACTGTTTTTT; CDR3 protein: CSVETQGRGEKLFF
J gene: TRBJ1-1; clone size: once; V gene: TRBV9; D gene: -; CDR3 DNA: TGTGCCAGCAGCGTAGAAGGGGTCACTGAAGCTTTCTTT; CDR3 protein: CASSVEGVTEAFF
J gene: TRBJ2-2; clone size: -; V gene: TRBV2; D gene: TRBD2; CDR3 DNA: TGTGCCAGCAGCCATCGGGCTAGCGGGGGGGCCGGGGAGCTGTTTTTT; CDR3 protein: CASSHRASGGAGELFF
J gene: TRBJ1-5; clone size: few; V gene: TRBV27; D gene: -; CDR3 DNA: TGTGCCAGCAGTTCAGGGGTTCAGCCCCAGCATTTT; CDR3 protein: CASSSGVQPQHF